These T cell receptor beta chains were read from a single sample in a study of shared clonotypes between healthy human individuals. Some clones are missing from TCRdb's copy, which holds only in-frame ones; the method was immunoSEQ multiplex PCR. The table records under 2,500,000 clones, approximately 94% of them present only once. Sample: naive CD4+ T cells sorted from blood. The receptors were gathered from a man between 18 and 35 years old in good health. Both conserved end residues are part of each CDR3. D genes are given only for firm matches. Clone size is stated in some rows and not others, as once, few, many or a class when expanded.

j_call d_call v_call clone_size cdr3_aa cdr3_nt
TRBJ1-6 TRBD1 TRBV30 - CAWGTGDSPLHF TGTGCCTGGGGGACAGGGGATTCACCCCTCCACTTT
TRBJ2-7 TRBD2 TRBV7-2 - CASSLVGGLAISSYEQYF TGTGCCAGCAGCTTAGTGGGCGGACTAGCGATCTCCTCCTACGAGCAGTACTTC
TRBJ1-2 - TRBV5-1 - CASSSDYNYGYTF TGCGCCAGCAGCTCGGACTACAACTATGGCTACACCTTC
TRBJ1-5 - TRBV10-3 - CAISDRGDAPQHF TGTGCCATCAGTGATAGAGGAGACGCGCCCCAGCATTTT
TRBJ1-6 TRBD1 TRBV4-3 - CASSPGQSNSPLHF TGCGCCAGCAGCCCGGGACAGTCCAATTCACCCCTCCACTTT
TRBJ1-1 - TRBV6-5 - CASSYSTGGGEAFF TGTGCCAGCAGTTACTCGACGGGTGGAGGTGAAGCTTTCTTT
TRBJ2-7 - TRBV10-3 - CAISESGQEMEQYF TGTGCCATCAGTGAGTCGGGCCAAGAGATGGAGCAGTACTTC
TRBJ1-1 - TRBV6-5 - CASHGGTEAFF TGTGCCAGCCACGGTGGCACTGAAGCTTTCTTT
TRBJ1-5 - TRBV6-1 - CASRNTKSNQPQHF TGTGCCAGCAGGAACACAAAGTCTAATCAGCCCCAGCATTTT
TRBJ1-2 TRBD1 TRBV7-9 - CASSTRQGPNYGYTF TGTGCCAGCAGCACTCGACAGGGACCGAACTATGGCTACACCTTC
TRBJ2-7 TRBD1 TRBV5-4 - CASSKQGQNYEQYF TGTGCCAGCAGTAAGCAGGGACAGAACTACGAGCAGTACTTC
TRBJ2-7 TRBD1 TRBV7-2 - CASSWDRASYEQYF TGTGCCAGCAGCTGGGACAGGGCTTCCTACGAGCAGTACTTC
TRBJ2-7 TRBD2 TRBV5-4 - CASSIGLAGLEQYF TGTGCCAGCAGCATCGGACTAGCGGGTCTCGAGCAGTACTTC
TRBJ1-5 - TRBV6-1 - CASSEFWGEPQHF TGTGCCAGCAGTGAATTCTGGGGGGAGCCCCAGCATTTT
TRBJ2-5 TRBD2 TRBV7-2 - CASSPRTSVETQYF TGTGCCAGCAGCCCAAGGACTAGCGTAGAGACCCAGTACTTC
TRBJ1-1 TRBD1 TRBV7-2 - CASSLAQGARTEAFF TGTGCCAGCAGCTTAGCCCAGGGGGCGCGCACTGAAGCTTTCTTT
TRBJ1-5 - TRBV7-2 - CASSLEVGNQPQHF TGTGCCAGCAGCTTAGAGGTCGGCAATCAGCCCCAGCATTTT
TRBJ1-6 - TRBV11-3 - CASSVGYGDSPLHF TGTGCCAGCAGTGTGGGGTATGGGGATTCACCCCTCCACTTT
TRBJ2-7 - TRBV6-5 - CASRKLQASYEQYF TGTGCCAGCAGAAAATTACAGGCGTCCTACGAGCAGTACTTC
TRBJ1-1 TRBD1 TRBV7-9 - CASSLLGQGSSEAFF TGTGCCAGCAGCTTACTCGGACAGGGCTCATCTGAAGCTTTCTTT
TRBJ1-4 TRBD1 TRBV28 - CATSQGGREKLFF TGTGCCACTAGCCAAGGGGGCCGCGAAAAACTGTTTTTT
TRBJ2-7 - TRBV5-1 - CASSLATDAYEQYF TGCGCCAGCAGCTTGGCCACAGATGCCTACGAGCAGTACTTC
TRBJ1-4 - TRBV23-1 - CASSQSRQREKLFF TGCGCCAGCAGTCAATCGCGGCAGCGGGAAAAACTGTTTTTT
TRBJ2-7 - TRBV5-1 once CASSLGGAGPYEQYF TGCGCCAGCAGCTTGGGAGGGGCAGGGCCCTACGAGCAGTACTTC
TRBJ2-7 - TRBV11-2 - CASSLDFGRYEQYF TGTGCCAGCAGCTTAGATTTCGGCCGCTACGAGCAGTACTTC
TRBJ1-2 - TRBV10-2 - CASSLAGSNYGYTF TGCGCCAGCAGTTTGGCAGGGTCAAACTATGGCTACACCTTC
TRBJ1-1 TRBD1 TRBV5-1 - CASSREQGARNTEAFF TGCGCCAGCAGCCGAGAACAGGGGGCCAGGAACACTGAAGCTTTCTTT
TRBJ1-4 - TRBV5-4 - CASSFVDEKLFF TGTGCCAGCAGCTTTGTGGATGAAAAACTGTTTTTT
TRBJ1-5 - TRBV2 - CASSPVSSNQPQHF TGTGCCAGCTCCCCCGTGTCGAGCAATCAGCCCCAGCATTTT
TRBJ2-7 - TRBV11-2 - CASSLGHYEQYF TGTGCCAGCAGCTTAGGTCATTACGAGCAGTACTTC
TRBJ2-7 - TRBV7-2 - CASSLAGLSYEQYF TGTGCCAGCAGCTTAGCGGGACTCTCCTACGAGCAGTACTTC
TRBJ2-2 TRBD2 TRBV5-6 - CASRAPSGGAGRTGELFF TGTGCCAGCAGGGCACCTAGCGGGGGGGCCGGTCGCACCGGGGAGCTGTTTTTT
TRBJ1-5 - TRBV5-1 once CASSLEGDSNQPQHF TGCGCCAGCAGCTTGGAGGGGGACAGCAATCAGCCCCAGCATTTT
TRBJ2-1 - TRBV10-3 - CAITYNNEQFF TGTGCCATCACCTATAACAATGAGCAGTTCTTC
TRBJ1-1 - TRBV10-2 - CASSEAQRNTEAFF TGCGCCAGCAGTGAGGCACAGCGGAACACTGAAGCTTTCTTT
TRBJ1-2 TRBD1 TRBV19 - CASRADRDYGYTF TGTGCCAGTAGGGCGGACAGGGACTATGGCTACACCTTC
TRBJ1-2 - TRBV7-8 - CASSLEGLNYGYTF TGTGCCAGCAGCTTAGAGGGTCTTAACTATGGCTACACCTTC
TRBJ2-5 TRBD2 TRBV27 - CASSLEPGTSGREETQYF TGTGCCAGCAGTTTAGAGCCCGGGACTAGCGGGAGAGAAGAGACCCAGTACTTC
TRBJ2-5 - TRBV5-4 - CASSSVSGTQYF TGTGCCAGCAGCTCAGTCTCGGGGACCCAGTACTTC
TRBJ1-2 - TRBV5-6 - CASSLPTGANYGYTF TGTGCCAGCAGTTTGCCGACAGGAGCTAACTATGGCTACACCTTC
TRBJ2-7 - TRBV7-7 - CASSLGTDPAYEQYF TGTGCTAGCAGCTTAGGGACGGATCCCGCCTACGAGCAGTACTTC
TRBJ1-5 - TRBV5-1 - CASSFGGDQPQHF TGCGCCAGCAGCTTCGGAGGGGATCAGCCCCAGCATTTT
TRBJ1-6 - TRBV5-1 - CASSLGHGTVVSPLHF TGCGCCAGCAGCTTGGGACATGGTACGGTGGTTTCACCCCTCCACTTT
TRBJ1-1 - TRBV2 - CASSEGEKTGAFF TGTGCCAGCAGTGAGGGCGAGAAAACAGGAGCTTTCTTT
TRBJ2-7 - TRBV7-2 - CASSDAGRVEQYF TGTGCCAGCAGCGACGCGGGGCGCGTCGAGCAGTACTTC
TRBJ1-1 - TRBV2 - CASRPQGWDTEAFF TGTGCCAGCCGACCGCAGGGGTGGGACACTGAAGCTTTCTTT
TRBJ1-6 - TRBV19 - CASSSPPTATVGGPLHF TGTGCCAGTAGCTCCCCTCCAACAGCCACGGTCGGGGGACCCCTCCACTTT
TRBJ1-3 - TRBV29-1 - CSIITWAGNTIYF TGCAGCATAATAACATGGGCTGGAAACACCATATATTTT
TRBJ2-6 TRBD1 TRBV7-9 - CASSPQGQTSGANVLTF TGTGCCAGCAGCCCCCAGGGACAGACCTCTGGGGCCAACGTCCTGACTTTC
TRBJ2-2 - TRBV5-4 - CASSLASGANTGELFF TGTGCCAGCAGCTTGGCCTCGGGGGCGAACACCGGGGAGCTGTTTTTT
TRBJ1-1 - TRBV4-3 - CASRHQGLNTEAFF TGCGCCAGCAGACACCAGGGGTTGAACACTGAAGCTTTCTTT
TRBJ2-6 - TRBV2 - CASRLDAGANVLTF TGTGCCAGCAGACTAGATGCTGGGGCCAACGTCCTGACTTTC